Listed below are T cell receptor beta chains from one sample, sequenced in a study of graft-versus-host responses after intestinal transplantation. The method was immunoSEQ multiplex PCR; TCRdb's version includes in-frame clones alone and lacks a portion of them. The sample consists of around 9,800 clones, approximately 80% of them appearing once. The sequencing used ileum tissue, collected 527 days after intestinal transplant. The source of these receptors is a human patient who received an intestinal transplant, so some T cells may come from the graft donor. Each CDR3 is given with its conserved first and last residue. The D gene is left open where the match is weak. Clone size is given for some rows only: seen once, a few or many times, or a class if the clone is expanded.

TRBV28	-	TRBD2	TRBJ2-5	TGTGCCAGCAGCACGCCCGGACTAGCGGGAGTGGAGACCCAGTACTTC	CASSTPGLAGVETQYF
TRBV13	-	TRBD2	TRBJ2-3	TGTGCCAGCAGCGGCGGGACTAGCGGGAGGAACGCAGATACGCAGTATTTT	CASSGGTSGRNADTQYF
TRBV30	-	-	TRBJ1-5	TGTGCCTGGAGTGCACAGGGTTACCAGCCCCAGCATTTT	CAWSAQGYQPQHF
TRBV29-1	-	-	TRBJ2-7	TGCAGCGTTGTGGCTGGGCGCTACGAGCAGTACTTC	CSVVAGRYEQYF
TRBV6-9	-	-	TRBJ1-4	TGTGCCAGCAGTTACGGGACAACTAATGAAAAACTGTTTTTT	CASSYGTTNEKLFF
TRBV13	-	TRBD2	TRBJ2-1	TGTGCCAGCAGCCTCCCCCTTAGCGGGAATGAGCAGTTCTTC	CASSLPLSGNEQFF
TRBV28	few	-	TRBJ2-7	TGTGCCAGCAGCGTACCCGGGATGCAATACGAGCAGTACTTC	CASSVPGMQYEQYF
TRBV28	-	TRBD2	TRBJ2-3	TGTGCCAGCAGCGCGGGCGGGGGTTTGGCAGATACGCAGTATTTT	CASSAGGGLADTQYF
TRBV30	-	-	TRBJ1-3	TGTGCCTGGAGTCGACCCGGGGCTCACGGAAACACCATATATTTT	CAWSRPGAHGNTIYF
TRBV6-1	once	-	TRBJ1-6	TGTGCCAGCAGTGAAAGCGCAGGGATAATCTATTCACCCCTCCACTTT	CASSESAGIIYSPLHF
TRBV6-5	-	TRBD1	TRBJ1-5	TGTGCCAGCAGCCGACCGGACAGGGAAACCCAGCCCCAGCATTTT	CASSRPDRETQPQHF
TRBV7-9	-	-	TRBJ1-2	TGTGCCAGCAGCTTAGAGGGAGGTTTTGGCTACACCTTC	CASSLEGGFGYTF
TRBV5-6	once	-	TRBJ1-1	TGTGCCAGCAGCTTGGCTACAGGGTGGAGGACTGAAGCTTTCTTT	CASSLATGWRTEAFF
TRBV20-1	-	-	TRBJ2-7	TGCAGTGCTACGGTTGAGGTCGAGCAGTACTTC	CSATVEVEQYF
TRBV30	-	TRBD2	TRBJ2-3	TGTGCCTGGAGTCGGACTAGCCGACGAGATACGCAGTATTTT	CAWSRTSRRDTQYF